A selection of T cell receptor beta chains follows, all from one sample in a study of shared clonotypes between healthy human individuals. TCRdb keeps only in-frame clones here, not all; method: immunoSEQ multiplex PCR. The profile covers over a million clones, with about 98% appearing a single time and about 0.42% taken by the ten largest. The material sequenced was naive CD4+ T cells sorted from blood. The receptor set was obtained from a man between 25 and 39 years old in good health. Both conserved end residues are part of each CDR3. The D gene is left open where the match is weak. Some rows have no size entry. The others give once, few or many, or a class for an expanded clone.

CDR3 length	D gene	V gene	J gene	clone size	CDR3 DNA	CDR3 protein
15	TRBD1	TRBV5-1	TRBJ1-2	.	TGCGCCAGCAGCTGGGGGACAGGGGAGGACTATGGCTACACCTTC	CASSWGTGEDYGYTF
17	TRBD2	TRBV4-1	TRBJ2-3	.	TGCGCCAGCAGCCAAGATCGGGGGAGGGGTATTACAGATACGCAGTATTTT	CASSQDRGRGITDTQYF
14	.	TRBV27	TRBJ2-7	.	TGTGCCAGCAGGCCTCTGGGGGGGCTTTACGAGCAGTACTTC	CASRPLGGLYEQYF
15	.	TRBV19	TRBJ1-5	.	TGTGCCAGTAGTATTCAGGGTTTCGCTGGGCAGCCCCAGCATTTT	CASSIQGFAGQPQHF
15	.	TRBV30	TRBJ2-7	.	TGTGCCTGGAGTACCAGGTCCGTTAAACCCTACGAGCAGTACTTC	CAWSTRSVKPYEQYF
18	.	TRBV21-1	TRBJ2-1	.	TGTGCCAGTAGACCAGACCGAGACAGTGCCCTTTCCTACAATGAGCAGTTCTTC	CASRPDRDSALSYNEQFF
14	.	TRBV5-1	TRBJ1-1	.	TGCGCCAGCAGCTTGGTGACAGCGAACACTGAAGCTTTCTTT	CASSLVTANTEAFF
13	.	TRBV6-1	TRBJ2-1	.	TGTGCCACACAGACGATGGGGTCGAGTGAGCAGTTCTTC	CATQTMGSSEQFF
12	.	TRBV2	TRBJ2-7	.	TGTGCCAGCAGCGGACAGAACTACGAGCAGTACTTC	CASSGQNYEQYF
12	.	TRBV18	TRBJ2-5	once	TGTGCCAGCTCACCCAGGAGAGAGACCCAGTACTTC	CASSPRRETQYF
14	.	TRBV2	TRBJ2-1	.	TGTGCCAGCAGAATAGCTCTATCTTACAATGAGCAGTTCTTC	CASRIALSYNEQFF
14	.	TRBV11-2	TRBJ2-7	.	TGTGCCAGCAGTGTTCTGGACGGTTTGTACGAGCAGTACTTC	CASSVLDGLYEQYF
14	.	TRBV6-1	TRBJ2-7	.	TGTGCCACGGGTGAACAGGCCTACCTACGGTCGCAGTACTTC	CATGEQAYLRSQYF
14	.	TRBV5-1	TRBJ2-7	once	TGCGCCAGCAGCTGGCAGGGACTCAACCCCGAGCAGTACTTC	CASSWQGLNPEQYF
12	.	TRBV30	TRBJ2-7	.	TGTGCCTGGAGTGTACCCGGGTACGAGCAGTACTTC	CAWSVPGYEQYF
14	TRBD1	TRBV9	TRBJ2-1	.	TGTGCCAGCAGCGTGGGGCAGGGGGCCAATGAGCAGTTCTTC	CASSVGQGANEQFF
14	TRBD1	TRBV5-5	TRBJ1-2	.	TGTGCCAGCAGCTCGAGGGACAGTCTATATGGCTACACCTTC	CASSSRDSLYGYTF
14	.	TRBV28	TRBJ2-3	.	TGTGCCAGCCATGGTAATCAGGGGCCAGATACGCAGTATTTT	CASHGNQGPDTQYF
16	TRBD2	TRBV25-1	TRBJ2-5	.	TGTGCCAGCAAGGGGACTAGCGTTACCCCCGGGGAGACCCAGTACTTC	CASKGTSVTPGETQYF
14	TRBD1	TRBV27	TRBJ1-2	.	TGTGCCAGCGGACGCCGAAAGACAGGGGATGGCTACACCTTC	CASGRRKTGDGYTF
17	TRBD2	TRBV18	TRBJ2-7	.	TGTGCCAGCTCACAAGGGCAACGGGGTAGCGGGACGGGCGAGCAGTACTTC	CASSQGQRGSGTGEQYF
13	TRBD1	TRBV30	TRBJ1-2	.	TGTGCCTGGAGTATCGGACAGGGTCATGGCTACACCTTC	CAWSIGQGHGYTF
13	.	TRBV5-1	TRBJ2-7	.	TGCGCCAGCAGCTTGGGGGGGACCCGACAGCAGTACTTC	CASSLGGTRQQYF
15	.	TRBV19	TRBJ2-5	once	TGTGCCAGTAGTATAGATGGGACGGGGGTCGAGACCCAGTACTTC	CASSIDGTGVETQYF
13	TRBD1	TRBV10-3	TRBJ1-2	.	TGTGCCATCACCCTGGACAGGGGCCTTGGCTACACCTTC	CAITLDRGLGYTF
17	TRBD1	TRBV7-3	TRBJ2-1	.	TGTGCCAGCAGCGAAAGATTGGGGGACAGGGGTTCGAATGAGCAGTTCTTC	CASSERLGDRGSNEQFF
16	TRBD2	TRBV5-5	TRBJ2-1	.	TGTGCCAGCAGCTTGGGTACTAGCGGGAGCTACAATGAGCAGTTCTTC	CASSLGTSGSYNEQFF
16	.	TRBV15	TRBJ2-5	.	TGTGCCACCAGCAGAGATCGATCTCACCTGGGTGAGACCCAGTACTTC	CATSRDRSHLGETQYF
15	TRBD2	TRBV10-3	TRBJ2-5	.	TGTGCCATCAGTTCGCTAGCGGGGTACCAAGAGACCCAGTACTTC	CAISSLAGYQETQYF
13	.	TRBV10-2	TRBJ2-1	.	TGCGCCAGCCGGGTATATCCTGGCTATGAGCAGTTCTTC	CASRVYPGYEQFF
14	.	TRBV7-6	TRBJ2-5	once	TGTGCCAGCAGCTTAGAGGGGGTTGGTGAGACCCAGTACTTC	CASSLEGVGETQYF
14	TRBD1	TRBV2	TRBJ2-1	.	TGTGCCAGCACTGACAGGGGGGTTGCCAATGAGCAGTTCTTC	CASTDRGVANEQFF
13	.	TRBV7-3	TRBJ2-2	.	TGTGCCAGCAGCGCGACGGGTCCCGGGGAGCTGTTTTTT	CASSATGPGELFF
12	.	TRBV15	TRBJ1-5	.	TGTGCCACCAGCAGACCCAATCAGCCCCAGCATTTT	CATSRPNQPQHF
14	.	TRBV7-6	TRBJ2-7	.	TGTGCCAGCAGCTTCGGGGAGAGCTCCTACGAGCAGTACTTC	CASSFGESSYEQYF
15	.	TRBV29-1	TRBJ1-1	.	TGCAGCGTGCCTAAAGATGGGGGCGGCAACACTGAAGCTTTCTTT	CSVPKDGGGNTEAFF
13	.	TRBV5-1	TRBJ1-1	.	TGCGCCAGCAGCTTGTCGCGGAACACTGAAGCTTTCTTT	CASSLSRNTEAFF
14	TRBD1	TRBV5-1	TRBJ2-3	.	TGCGCCAGCAGCTTGGACAGGGGCCAAGATACGCAGTATTTT	CASSLDRGQDTQYF
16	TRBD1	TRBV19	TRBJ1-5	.	TGTGCCAGTACCCTCAAGGACAGGTTTAGCAATCAGCCCCAGCATTTT	CASTLKDRFSNQPQHF
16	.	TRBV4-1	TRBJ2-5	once	TGCGCCAGCAGCCACACAATACATGATCGAAAAGAGACCCAGTACTTC	CASSHTIHDRKETQYF
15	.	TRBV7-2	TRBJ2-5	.	TGTGCCAGCAGCTTAGCCATAGGGTGGCAGGAGACCCAGTACTTC	CASSLAIGWQETQYF
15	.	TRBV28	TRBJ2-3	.	TGTGCCAGCAGTTTGGGGGGTTCTAGCACAGATACGCAGTATTTT	CASSLGGSSTDTQYF
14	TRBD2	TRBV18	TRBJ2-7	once	TGTGCCAGCTCACCAAGCGGGAATTCCTACGAGCAGTACTTC	CASSPSGNSYEQYF
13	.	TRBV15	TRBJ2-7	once	TGTGCCACCAGGGGACAGAGCAAGGGGGGTCGGTACTTC	CATRGQSKGGRYF
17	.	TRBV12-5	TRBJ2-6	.	TGTGCTAGTGGTGAGCGCGCAGGACAAAGTCGGGCCAACGTCCTGACTTTC	CASGERAGQSRANVLTF
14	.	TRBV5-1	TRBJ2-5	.	TGCGCCAGCAGCTTGGTAGCAGCCCAAGAGACCCAGTACTTC	CASSLVAAQETQYF
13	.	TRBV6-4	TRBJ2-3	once	TGTGCCAGCAGTGAGGAAATCACAGATACGCAGTATTTT	CASSEEITDTQYF
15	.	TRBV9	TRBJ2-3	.	TGTGCCAGCAGCTCTATAGGACAGAGCACAGATACGCAGTATTTT	CASSSIGQSTDTQYF